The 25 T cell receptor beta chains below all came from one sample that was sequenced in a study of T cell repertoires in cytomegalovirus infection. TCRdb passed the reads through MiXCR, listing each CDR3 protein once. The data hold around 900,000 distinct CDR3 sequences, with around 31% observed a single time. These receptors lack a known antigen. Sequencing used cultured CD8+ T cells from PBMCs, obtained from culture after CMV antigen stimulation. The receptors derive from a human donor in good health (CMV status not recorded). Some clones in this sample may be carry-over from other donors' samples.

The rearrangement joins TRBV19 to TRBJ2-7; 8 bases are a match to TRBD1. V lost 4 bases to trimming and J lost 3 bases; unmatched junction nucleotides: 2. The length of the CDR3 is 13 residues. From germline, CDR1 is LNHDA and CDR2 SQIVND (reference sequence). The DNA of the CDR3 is TGTGCCAGTAGTACGACAGGGGACTACGAGCAGTACTTC. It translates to CASSTTGDYEQYF.

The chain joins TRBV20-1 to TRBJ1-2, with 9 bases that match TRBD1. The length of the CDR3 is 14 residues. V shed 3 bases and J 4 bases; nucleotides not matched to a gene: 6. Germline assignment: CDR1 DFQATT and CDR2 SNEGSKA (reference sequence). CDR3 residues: CSASSDRGFYGYTF. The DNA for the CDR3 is TGCAGTGCTAGCTCAGACAGGGGGTTCTATGGCTACACCTTC.

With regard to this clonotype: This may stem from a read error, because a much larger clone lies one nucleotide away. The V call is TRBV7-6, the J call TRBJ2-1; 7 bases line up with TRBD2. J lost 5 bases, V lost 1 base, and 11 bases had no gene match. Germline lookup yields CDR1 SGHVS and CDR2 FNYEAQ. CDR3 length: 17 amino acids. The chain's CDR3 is CASSLGAPGLTDNEQFF. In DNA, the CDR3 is TGTGCCAGCAGCTTAGGGGCCCCGGGACTAACAGACAATGAGCAGTTCTTC.

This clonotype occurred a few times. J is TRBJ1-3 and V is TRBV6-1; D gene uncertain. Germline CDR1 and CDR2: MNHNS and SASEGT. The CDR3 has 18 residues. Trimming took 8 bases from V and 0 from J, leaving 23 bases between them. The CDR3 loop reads CASCKERIYYFSGNTIYF. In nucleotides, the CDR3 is TGTGCCAGCTGTAAGGAGAGAATCTACTACTTCTCTGGAAACACCATATATTTT.

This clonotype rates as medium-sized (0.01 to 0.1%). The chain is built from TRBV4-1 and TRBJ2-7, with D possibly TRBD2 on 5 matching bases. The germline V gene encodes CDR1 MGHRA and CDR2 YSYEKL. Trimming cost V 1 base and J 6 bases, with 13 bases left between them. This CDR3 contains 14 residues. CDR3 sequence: CASSQVRGSGEQYF. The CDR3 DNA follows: TGCGCCAGCAGCCAAGTGAGAGGGAGCGGCGAGCAGTACTTC.

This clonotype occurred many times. CDR3 bases: TGTGCCAGCAGCTTAGGCCATGGGGTCTCCACGCGGGAGCAGTACTTC. Amino acids: CASSLGHGVSTREQYF. The gene calls are TRBV7-2 and TRBJ2-7; D uncertain. The CDR3 runs 16 residues. The V gene's germline CDR1 is SGHTA and CDR2 FQGNSA. Trimming removed 1 base from V and 7 bases from J, with 20 bases in between.

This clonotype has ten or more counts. The CDR3 DNA sequence: TGTGCCAGCAGCTTAGAAGAATTATTTGGCTACACCTTC. Translation: CASSLEELFGYTF. The gene calls are TRBV7-2 and TRBJ1-2, with D hard to call. V dropped 1 base and J dropped 7 bases, with 10 bases sitting between them. The CDR3 length is 13 residues. The germline V gene encodes CDR1 SGHTA and CDR2 FQGNSA.

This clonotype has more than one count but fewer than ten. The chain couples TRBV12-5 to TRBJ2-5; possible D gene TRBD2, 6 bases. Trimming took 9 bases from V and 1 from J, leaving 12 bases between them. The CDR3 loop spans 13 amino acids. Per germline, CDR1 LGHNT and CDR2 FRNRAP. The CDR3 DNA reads TGTGCTAGCAAGACCGGGGGCCAAGAGACCCAGTACTTC. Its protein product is CASKTGGQETQYF.

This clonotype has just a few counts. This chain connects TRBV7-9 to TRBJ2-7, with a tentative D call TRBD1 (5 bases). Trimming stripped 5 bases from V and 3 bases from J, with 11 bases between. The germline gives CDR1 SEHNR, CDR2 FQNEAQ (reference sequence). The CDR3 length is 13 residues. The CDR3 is CASSHRQYYEQYF. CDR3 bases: TGTGCCAGCAGCCACAGACAGTACTACGAGCAGTACTTC.

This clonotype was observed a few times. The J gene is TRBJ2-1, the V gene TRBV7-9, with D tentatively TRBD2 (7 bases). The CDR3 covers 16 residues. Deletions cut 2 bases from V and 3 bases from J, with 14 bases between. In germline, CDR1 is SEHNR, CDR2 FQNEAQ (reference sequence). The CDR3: CASSLITGGGYNEQFF. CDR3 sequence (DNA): TGTGCCAGCAGCTTAATTACGGGGGGCGGCTACAATGAGCAGTTCTTC.

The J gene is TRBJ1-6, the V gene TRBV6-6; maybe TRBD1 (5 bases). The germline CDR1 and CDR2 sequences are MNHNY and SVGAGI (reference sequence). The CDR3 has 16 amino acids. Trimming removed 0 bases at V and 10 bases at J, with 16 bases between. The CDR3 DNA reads TGTGCCAGCAGTTACTCGTTGGGGGAGGCGGTATCACCCCTCCACTTT. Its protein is CASSYSLGEAVSPLHF.

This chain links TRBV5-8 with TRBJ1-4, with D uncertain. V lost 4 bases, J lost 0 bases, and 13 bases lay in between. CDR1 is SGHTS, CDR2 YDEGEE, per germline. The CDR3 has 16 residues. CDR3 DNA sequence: TGTGCCAGCAGCGCCACGGGGTCGGCAACTAATGAAAAACTGTTTTTT. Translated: CASSATGSATNEKLFF. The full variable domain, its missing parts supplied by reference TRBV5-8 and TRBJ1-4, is EAGVTQSPTHLIKTRGQQATLRCSPISGHTSVYWYQQALGLGLQFLLWYDEGEERNRGNFPPRFSGRQFPNYSSELNVNALELEDSALYLCASSATGSATNEKLFFGSGTQLSVL.

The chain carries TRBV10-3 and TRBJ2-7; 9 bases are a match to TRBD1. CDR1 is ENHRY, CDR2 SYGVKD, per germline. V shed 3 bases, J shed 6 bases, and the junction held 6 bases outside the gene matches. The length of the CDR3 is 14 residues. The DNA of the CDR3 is TGTGCCATCAGTGACAAGGACAGGGGAGGCGAGCAGTACGTC. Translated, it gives CAISDKDRGGEQYV.

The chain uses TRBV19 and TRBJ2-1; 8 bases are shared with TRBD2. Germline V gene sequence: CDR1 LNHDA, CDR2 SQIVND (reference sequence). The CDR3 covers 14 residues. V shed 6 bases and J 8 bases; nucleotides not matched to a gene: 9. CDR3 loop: CASSSSGGRDEQFF. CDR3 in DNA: TGTGCCAGTAGCTCCAGCGGGGGCAGGGATGAGCAGTTCTTC.

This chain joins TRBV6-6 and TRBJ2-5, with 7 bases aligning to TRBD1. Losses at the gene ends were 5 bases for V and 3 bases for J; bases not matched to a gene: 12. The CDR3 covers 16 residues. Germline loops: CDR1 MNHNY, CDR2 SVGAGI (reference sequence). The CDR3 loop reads CASSTRGTVNEETQYF. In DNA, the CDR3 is TGTGCCAGCAGTACCCGTGGGACAGTGAATGAAGAGACCCAGTACTTC.

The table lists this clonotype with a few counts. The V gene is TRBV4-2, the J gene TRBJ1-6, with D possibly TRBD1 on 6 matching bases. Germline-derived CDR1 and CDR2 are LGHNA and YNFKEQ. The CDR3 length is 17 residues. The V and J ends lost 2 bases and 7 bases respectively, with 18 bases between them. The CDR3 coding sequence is TGTGCCAGCAGCCAAAAGGGCGGGGGGGGCAAGAATTCACCCCTCCACTTT. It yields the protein CASSQKGGGGKNSPLHF.

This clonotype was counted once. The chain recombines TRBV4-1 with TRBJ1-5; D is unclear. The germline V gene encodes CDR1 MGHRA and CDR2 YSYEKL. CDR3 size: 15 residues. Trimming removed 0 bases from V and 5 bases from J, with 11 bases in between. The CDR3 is CASSQEGRTDQPQHF. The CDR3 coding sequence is TGCGCCAGCAGCCAAGAGGGCAGGACGGATCAGCCCCAGCATTTT.

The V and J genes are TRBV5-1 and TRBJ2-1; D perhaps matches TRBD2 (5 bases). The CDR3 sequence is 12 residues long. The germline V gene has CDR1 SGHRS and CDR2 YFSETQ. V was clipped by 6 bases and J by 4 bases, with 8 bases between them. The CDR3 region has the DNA TGCGCCAGCACCGGGGAATACAATGAGCAGTTCTTC. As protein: CASTGEYNEQFF. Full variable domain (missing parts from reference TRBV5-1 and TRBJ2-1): KAGVTQTPRYLIKTRGQQVTLSCSPISGHRSVSWYQQTPGQGLQFLFEYFSETQRNKGNFPGRFSGRQFSNSRSEMNVSTLELGDSALYLCASTGEYNEQFFGPGTRLTVL.

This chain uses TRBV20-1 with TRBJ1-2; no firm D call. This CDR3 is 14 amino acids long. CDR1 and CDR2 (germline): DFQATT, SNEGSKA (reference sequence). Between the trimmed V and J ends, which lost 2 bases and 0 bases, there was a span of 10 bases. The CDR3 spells CSARKVRTNYGYTF. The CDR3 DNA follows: TGCAGTGCTAGAAAAGTCAGAACTAACTATGGCTACACCTTC.

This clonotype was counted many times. CDR3 nucleotide sequence: TGTGCCAGCAGCTTCGGGGGACAGAATTCACCCCTCCACTTT. Translated, it gives CASSFGGQNSPLHF. The chain couples TRBV7-8 to TRBJ1-6, with 7 bases lining up with TRBD1. Germline loops: CDR1 SGHVS, CDR2 FQNEAQ. Unmatched junction bases numbered 3, after V lost 3 bases and J lost 7 bases. The CDR3 consists of 14 residues.

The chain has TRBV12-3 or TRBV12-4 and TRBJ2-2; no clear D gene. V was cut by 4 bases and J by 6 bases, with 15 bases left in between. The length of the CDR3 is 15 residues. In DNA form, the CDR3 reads TGTGCCAGCAGTTCTGACGGCGCGAGTGCCGGGGAGCTGTTTTTT. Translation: CASSSDGASAGELFF.

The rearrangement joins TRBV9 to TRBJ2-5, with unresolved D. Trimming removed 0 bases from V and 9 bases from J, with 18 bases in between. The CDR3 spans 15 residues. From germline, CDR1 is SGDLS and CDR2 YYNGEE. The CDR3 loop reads CASSVGQADKRPQYF. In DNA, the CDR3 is TGTGCCAGCAGCGTAGGGCAGGCCGATAAGAGACCCCAGTACTTC.

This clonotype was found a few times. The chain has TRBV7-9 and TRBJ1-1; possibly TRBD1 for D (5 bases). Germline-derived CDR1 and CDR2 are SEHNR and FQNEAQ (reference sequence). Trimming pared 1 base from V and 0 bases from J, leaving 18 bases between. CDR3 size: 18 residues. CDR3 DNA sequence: TGTGCCAGCAGCTTAGAATATTACCACCGAGGGGTGAACACTGAAGCTTTCTTT. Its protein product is CASSLEYYHRGVNTEAFF.

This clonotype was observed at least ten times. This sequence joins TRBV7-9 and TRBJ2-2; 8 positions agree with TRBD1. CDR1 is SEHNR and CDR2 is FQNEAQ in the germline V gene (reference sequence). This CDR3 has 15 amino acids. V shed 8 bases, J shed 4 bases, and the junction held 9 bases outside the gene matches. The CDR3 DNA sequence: TGTGCCAGCGACTCTACTGACAGGGGCACCGGGGAGCTGTTTTTT. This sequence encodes CASDSTDRGTGELFF. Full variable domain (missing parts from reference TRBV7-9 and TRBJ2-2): DTGVSQNPRHKITKRGQNVTFRCDPISEHNRLYWYRQTLGQGPEFLTYFQNEAQLEKSRLLSDRFSAERPKGSFSTLEIQRTEQGDSAMYLCASDSTDRGTGELFFGEGSRLTVL.

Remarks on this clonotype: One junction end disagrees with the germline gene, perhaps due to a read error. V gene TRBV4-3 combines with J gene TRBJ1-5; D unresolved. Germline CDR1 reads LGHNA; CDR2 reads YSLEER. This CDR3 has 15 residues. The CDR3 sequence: CTSSQDGRSHQPQHF. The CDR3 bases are TGCACCAGCAGCCAAGATGGCAGAAGTCATCAGCCCCAGCATTTT.